The rows below give T cell receptor beta chains drawn from one sample of a study of blood T cell repertoires in COVID-19. The assay was immunoSEQ multiplex PCR, and TCRdb's table has in-frame clones only and misses some. The sample has fewer than 250,000 clones, roughly 80% seen once. What was sequenced was PBMCs or T cells enriched from blood (not recorded which). The origin of the receptors is a woman aged 25 to 39 who had recovered from COVID-19. The CDR3 runs from the conserved cysteine through the conserved F or W. A D gene is named only where the DNA matches it firmly. Some rows mark clone size as missing; the rest say once, few, many or name a class of expanded clone.

j_gene | len | v_gene | d_gene | abundance | CDR3nt | CDR3aa
TRBJ2-1 | 15 | TRBV19 | TRBD2 | - | TGTGCCAGTAGTATACTAGCGGGAAACTACAATGAGCAGTTCTTC | CASSILAGNYNEQFF
TRBJ1-4 | 10 | TRBV29-1 | - | - | TGCAGCGCTGGTGAGGAAAAACTGTTTTTT | CSAGEEKLFF
TRBJ1-2 | 17 | TRBV9 | - | - | TGTGCCAGCAGCCCGGGAGATGAGACAGCGGCTGGCTATGGCTACACCTTC | CASSPGDETAAGYGYTF
TRBJ1-2 | 15 | TRBV4-2 | - | - | TGTGCCAGCAGCCAAGTGGTGCTACTGCGGGATGGCTACACCTTC | CASSQVVLLRDGYTF
TRBJ2-2 | 16 | TRBV15 | TRBD1 | - | TGTGCCACCAGCACCTCCAGGGGGCGAGACACCGGGGAGCTGTTTTTT | CATSTSRGRDTGELFF
TRBJ1-5 | 14 | TRBV28 | TRBD1 | - | TGTGCCAGCAGCCCCAGGACAGGGGTCGAGCCCCAGCATTTT | CASSPRTGVEPQHF
TRBJ2-5 | 15 | TRBV28 | TRBD1 | - | TGTGCCAGCAGTTTCGGGACAGGGTTGGAAGAGACCCAGTACTTC | CASSFGTGLEETQYF
TRBJ2-2 | 16 | TRBV27 | - | - | TGTGCCAGCAGCAACAGGGAGTGGACGAACACCGGGGAGCTGTTTTTT | CASSNREWTNTGELFF
TRBJ1-4 | 12 | TRBV6-6 | - | - | TGTGCCAGCAGTTGGGCGGGAGAAAAACTGTTTTTT | CASSWAGEKLFF
TRBJ1-2 | 14 | TRBV5-6 | - | - | TGTGCCAGCATCCTATCTCGAGGTTACTATGGCTACACCTTC | CASILSRGYYGYTF
TRBJ2-7 | 13 | TRBV30 | TRBD1 | - | TGTGCCTGGGCGGCCGGGACAGGAGGCGAGCAGTACTTC | CAWAAGTGGEQYF
TRBJ1-1 | 16 | TRBV3-1/TRBV3-2 | TRBD1 | - | TGTGCCAGCACCCAGCTCGGTGGTGGAGGGGGCGCAGAAGCTTTCTTT | CASTQLGGGGGAEAFF
TRBJ1-5 | 12 | TRBV6-4 | - | few | TGTGCCAGCAGATCAGGGATTCAGCCCCAGCATTTT | CASRSGIQPQHF